The 7 T cell receptor beta chains reported below all come from one sample, sequenced in a study of PD-1 blockade in classical Hodgkin lymphoma. Some clones are missing from TCRdb's copy, which holds only in-frame ones; the method was immunoSEQ multiplex PCR. The sample includes 98,000 or so clones, 89% of them seen just once. All the patients suffered relapse after autologous stem cell transplantation, and brentuximab vedotin exposure differed. Specimen: peripheral blood mononuclear cells (PBMCs), collected before the second cycle of nivolumab. All receptors derive from a human donor with classical Hodgkin lymphoma.

The rearrangement uses TRBV2 and TRBJ2-1; a weak D match, TRBD1 (8 bases). V lost 10 bases to trimming and J lost 7 bases, with 29 bases between them. Germline V gene lookup returns CDR1 SNHLY and CDR2 FYNNEI. The CDR3 consists of 17 residues. CDR3 sequence reads: CATQGGMTGAVWNEQFF. The CDR3 DNA reads TGTGCCACCCAGGGGGGGATGACAGGGGCGGTTTGGAATGAGCAGTTCTTC. The whole variable domain, remainder taken from reference TRBV2 and TRBJ2-1, is EPEVTQTPSHQVTQMGQEVILRCVPISNHLYFYWYRQILGQKVEFLVSFYNNEISEKSEIFDDQFSVERPDGSNFTLKIRSTKLEDSAMYFCATQGGMTGAVWNEQFFGPGTRLTVL.

The chain carries TRBV10-2 and TRBJ2-1, with 10 bases that match TRBD2. The CDR3 totals 15 residues. Germline CDR1 and CDR2: WSHSY and SAAADI. Unmatched junction bases numbered 6, after V lost 7 bases and J lost 3 bases. The CDR3 sequence is CASTETSGNYNEQFF. The CDR3 DNA sequence: TGCGCCAGCACCGAAACTAGCGGGAACTACAATGAGCAGTTCTTC.

V usage is TRBV28 and J usage is TRBJ2-5; TRBD1 matches 8 bases. The CDR3 length is 17 residues. Germline V gene lookup returns CDR1 MDHEN and CDR2 SYDVKM. J lost 4 bases, V lost 1 base, and 11 bases had no gene match. The CDR3 coding sequence is TGTGCCAGCAGTTTATTTGCCTTCAGGGGGCTGGGAGAGACCCAGTACTTC. Translation gives CASSLFAFRGLGETQYF.

In this sample, this clone turned up once. The chain recombines TRBV18 with TRBJ2-1, with 8 bases identical to TRBD2. V lost 5 bases to trimming and J lost 1 base; unmatched junction nucleotides: 4. In germline, CDR1 is KGHSH, CDR2 LQKENI. This CDR3 has 15 amino acids. DNA of the CDR3: TGTGCCAGCTCAGTATTAGCGGGGTCCTACAATGAGCAGTTCTTC. This gives the protein CASSVLAGSYNEQFF.

The CDR3 sequence is CASSSILGKETQYF. The DNA for the CDR3 is TGTGCCAGCAGCTCAATACTAGGGAAAGAGACCCAGTACTTC. The chain is built from TRBV7-9 and TRBJ2-5; D is possibly TRBD2 (5 bases). From germline, CDR1 is SEHNR and CDR2 FQNEAQ (reference sequence). Trimming stripped 4 bases from V and 3 bases from J, with 12 bases between. The CDR3 has 14 residues. The whole variable domain, remainder taken from reference TRBV7-9 and TRBJ2-5, is DTGVSQNPRHKITKRGQNVTFRCDPISEHNRLYWYRQTLGQGPEFLTYFQNEAQLEKSRLLSDRFSAERPKGSFSTLEIQRTEQGDSAMYLCASSSILGKETQYFGPGTRLLVL.

The chain carries TRBV2 and TRBJ2-2, with TRBD1 matching over 7 bases. CDR3 length: 15 residues. CDR1 is SNHLY and CDR2 is FYNNEI in the germline V gene. V lost 6 bases, J lost 1 base, and 5 bases stayed unmatched. CDR3 amino acids: CASRVYRGNTGELFF. For the CDR3, the DNA is TGTGCCAGCAGGGTCTACAGGGGGAACACCGGGGAGCTGTTTTTT.

V gene TRBV27 combines with J gene TRBJ2-1; TRBD2 matches 12 bases. V dropped 5 bases and J dropped 7; count of bases not matched to a gene: 12. The CDR3 runs to 17 residues. Germline CDR1 and CDR2: MNHEY and SMNVEV (reference sequence). Here the CDR3 reads CASSHDYRLAGVNEQFF. The CDR3 DNA reads as TGTGCCAGCAGTCACGACTACCGACTAGCGGGAGTGAATGAGCAGTTCTTC.